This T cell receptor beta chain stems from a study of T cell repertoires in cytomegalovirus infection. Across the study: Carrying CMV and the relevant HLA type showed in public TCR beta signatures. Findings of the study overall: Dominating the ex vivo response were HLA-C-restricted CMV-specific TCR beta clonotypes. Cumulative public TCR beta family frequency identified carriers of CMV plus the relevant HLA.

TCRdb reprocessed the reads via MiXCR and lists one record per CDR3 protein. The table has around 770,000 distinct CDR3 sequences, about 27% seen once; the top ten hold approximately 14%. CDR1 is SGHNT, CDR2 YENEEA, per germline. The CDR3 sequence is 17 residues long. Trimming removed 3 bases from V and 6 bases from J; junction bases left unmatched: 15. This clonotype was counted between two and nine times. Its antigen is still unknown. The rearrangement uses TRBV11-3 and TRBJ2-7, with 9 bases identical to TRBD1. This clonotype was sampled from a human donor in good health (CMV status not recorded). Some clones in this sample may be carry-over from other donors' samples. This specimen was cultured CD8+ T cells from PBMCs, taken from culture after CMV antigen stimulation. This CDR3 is CASSFRWIDRGGPEQYV. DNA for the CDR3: TGTGCCAGCAGCTTTAGGTGGATTGACAGGGGGGGCCCCGAGCAGTACGTC.